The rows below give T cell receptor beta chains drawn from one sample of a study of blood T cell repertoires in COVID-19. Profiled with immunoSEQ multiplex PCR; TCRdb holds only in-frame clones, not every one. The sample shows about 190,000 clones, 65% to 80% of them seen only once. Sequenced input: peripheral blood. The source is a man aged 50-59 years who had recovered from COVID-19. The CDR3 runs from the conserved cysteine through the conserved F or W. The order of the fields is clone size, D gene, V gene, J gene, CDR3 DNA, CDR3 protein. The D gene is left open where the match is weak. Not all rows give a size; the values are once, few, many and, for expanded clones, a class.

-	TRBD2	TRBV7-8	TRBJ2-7	TGTGCCAGCAGCCCCCATGAGCGGGAGAACCAGTACTTC	CASSPHERENQYF
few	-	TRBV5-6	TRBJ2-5	TGTGCCAGCAGCTTTGGCTTGGGCAACCAAGAGACCCAGTACTTC	CASSFGLGNQETQYF
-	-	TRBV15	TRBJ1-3	TGTGCCACCAGCCCGACACAGGAATCGAGCTCTGGAAACACCATATATTTT	CATSPTQESSSGNTIYF
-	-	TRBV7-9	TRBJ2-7	TGTGCCAGCAGCTTAGGACAGCCGCACTCCTACGAGCAGTACTTC	CASSLGQPHSYEQYF
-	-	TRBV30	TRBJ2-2	TGTGCCTGGAGTGTACAGGCAGGTACCGGGGAGCTGTTTTTT	CAWSVQAGTGELFF
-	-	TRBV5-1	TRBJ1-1	TGCGCCAGCAGCTTGGGCCGAGTTAGAGCTGAAGCTTTCTTT	CASSLGRVRAEAFF
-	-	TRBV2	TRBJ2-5	TGTGCCAGCACCCTGTCAGGGGTAAACCAAGAGACCCAGTACTTC	CASTLSGVNQETQYF
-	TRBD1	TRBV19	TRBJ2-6	TGTGCCAGTAGTATAGGCCCGACAGGGGCTGGGGCCAACGTCCTGACTTTC	CASSIGPTGAGANVLTF
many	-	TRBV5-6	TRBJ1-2	TGTGCCAGCAGCTTGTACCGCGGCGGCTACACCTTC	CASSLYRGGYTF
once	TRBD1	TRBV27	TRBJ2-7	TGTGCCAGCAGTTTGGGACAGGGGGCCTCCTACGAGCAGTACTTC	CASSLGQGASYEQYF
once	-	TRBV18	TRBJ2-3	TGTGCCAGCTCACCTCTTCCAGCGGAATTTTCCCCAGATACGCAGTATTTT	CASSPLPAEFSPDTQYF
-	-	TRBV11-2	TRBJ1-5	TGTGCCAGCAGCGCGGGGGTACTACAGCCCCAGCATTTT	CASSAGVLQPQHF
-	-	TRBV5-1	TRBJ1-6	TGCGCCAGCAGCTTGGACGGGTATAATTCACCCCTCCACTTT	CASSLDGYNSPLHF
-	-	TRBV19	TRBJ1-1	TGTGCCAGTAGTATAAGGGGGAACACTGAAGCTTTCTTT	CASSIRGNTEAFF
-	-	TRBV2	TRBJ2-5	TGTGCCAGCAGGGCAGATTCAGAGACCCAGTACTTC	CASRADSETQYF
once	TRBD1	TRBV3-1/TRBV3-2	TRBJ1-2	TGTGCCAGCAGCCAAGAAGGACAGGTCTATGGCTACACCTTC	CASSQEGQVYGYTF
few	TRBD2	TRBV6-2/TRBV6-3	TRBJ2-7	TGTGCCAGCAGCCCAGTAGCGGGAGGGAACTACGAGCAGTACTTC	CASSPVAGGNYEQYF
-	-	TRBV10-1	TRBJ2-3	TGCGCCAGCAGTGAGCGTCAGGGCCCAGATACGCAGTATTTT	CASSERQGPDTQYF
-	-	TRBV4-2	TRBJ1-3	TGTGCCAGCAGCCCGCGGCAATTTACAGGGAATATCCTGTCTGGAAACACCATATATTTT	CASSPRQFTGNILSGNTIYF
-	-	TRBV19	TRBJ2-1	TGTGCCAGTACCCCCGTCGCTAGGTCGATCGAGCAGTTCTTC	CASTPVARSIEQFF
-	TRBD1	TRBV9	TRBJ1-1	TGTGCCAGCAGCGCCATCCAACGGGACAGGGAGTACACTGAAGCTTTCTTT	CASSAIQRDREYTEAFF
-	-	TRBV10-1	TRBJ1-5	TGCGCCAGCAGTGAAGGACAGTCAAATCAGCCCCAGCATTTT	CASSEGQSNQPQHF
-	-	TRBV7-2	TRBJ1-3	TGTGCCAGCAGCTTAGGGCCAGCGACCTCTGGAAACACCATATATTTT	CASSLGPATSGNTIYF
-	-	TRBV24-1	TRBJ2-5	TGTGCCACCAGTACATCACAAGAGACCCAGTACTTC	CATSTSQETQYF
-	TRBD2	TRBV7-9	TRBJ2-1	TGTGCCAGCAGCTTAGCGCTAGCGGGAGTGAATGAGCAGTTCTTC	CASSLALAGVNEQFF